This T cell receptor (beta chain) was identified during a study of siplizumab effects on memory and regulatory T cells. The CDR3 runs to 19 residues. Germline lookup yields CDR1 SGHAT and CDR2 FQNNGV. The ends lost 2 bases at V and 0 bases at J; junction bases unmatched: 8. Here immunoSEQ multiplex PCR was the method, and the copy in TCRdb shows in-frame clones only, minus some. The table has some 100,000 clones, over 85% seen once. The chain recombines TRBV11-2 with TRBJ2-6, with 9 bases identical to TRBD1. This TCR was sampled from a human donor in good health. The sample taken for sequencing was non-Treg CD4+ T cells sorted from blood. The CDR3 region is CASSLRLGTGRSGANVLTF. CDR3 nucleotide sequence: TGTGCCAGCAGCTTAAGGCTAGGGACAGGGCGCTCTGGGGCCAACGTCCTGACTTTC.